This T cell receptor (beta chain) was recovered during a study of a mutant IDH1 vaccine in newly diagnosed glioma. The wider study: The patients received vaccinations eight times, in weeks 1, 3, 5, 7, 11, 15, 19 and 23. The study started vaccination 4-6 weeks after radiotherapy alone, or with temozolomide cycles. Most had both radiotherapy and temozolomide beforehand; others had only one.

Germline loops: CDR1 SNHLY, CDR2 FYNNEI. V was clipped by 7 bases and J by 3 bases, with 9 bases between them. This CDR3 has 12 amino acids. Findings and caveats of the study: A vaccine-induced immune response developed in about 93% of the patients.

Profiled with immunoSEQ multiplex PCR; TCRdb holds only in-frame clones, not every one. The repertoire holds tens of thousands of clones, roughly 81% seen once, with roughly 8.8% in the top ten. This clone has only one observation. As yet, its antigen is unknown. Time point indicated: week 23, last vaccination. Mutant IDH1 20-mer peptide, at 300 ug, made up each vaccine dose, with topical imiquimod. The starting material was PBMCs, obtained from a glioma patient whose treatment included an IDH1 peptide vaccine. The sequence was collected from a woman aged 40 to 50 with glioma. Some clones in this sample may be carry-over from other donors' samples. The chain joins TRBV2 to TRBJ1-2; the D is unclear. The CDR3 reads CASTRTDYGYTF. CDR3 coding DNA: TGTGCCAGCACTCGGACGGACTATGGCTACACCTTC.